Below, 15 T cell receptor beta chains from the same sample are listed, as sequenced in a study of regulatory T cells in long-lasting Graves disease. Time point indicated: newly diagnosed GD, antithyroid drugs for less than 3 months. The TCR library was made from RNA extracted from PBMCs. Both iRepertoire HTBI primers and Arm-PCR of CDR3 regions were used to build the TCR beta libraries. One entry per CDR3 protein, called by TCRdb with MiXCR from the multiplex PCR reads. The sample holds roughly 510,000 distinct CDR3 sequences; 15% to 20% are singletons and the top ten take about 12%. The same sample was also used in a study of T cells in Graves' hyperthyroidism and ophthalmopathy.

The source material was peripheral blood mononuclear cells (PBMCs), sampled at new diagnosis, from a patient treated with antithyroid drugs. The receptors originated from a man younger than 35 with Graves disease.

This clonotype was recorded at least ten times. The chain has TRBV5-1 and TRBJ1-1; tentative D call: TRBD1 (5 bases). Germline values: CDR1 SGHRS, CDR2 YFSETQ. V was trimmed by 0 bases and J by 3 bases, leaving 15 bases between them. The CDR3 covers 16 residues. The CDR3 DNA reads TGCGCCAGCAGCTTGGGGGGTAGGGGAGGGGACACTGAAGCTTTCTTT. It is translated as CASSLGGRGGDTEAFF.

About this clonotype: This could be a read error, since a much larger clone is one nucleotide away. The chain links TRBV11-2 to TRBJ2-7; 12 bases align to TRBD2. The CDR3 covers 17 residues. The germline V gene encodes CDR1 SGHAT and CDR2 FQNNGV. Germline trimming cut 5 bases from V and 7 bases from J; bases unmatched to any gene: 15. The CDR3 here is CASSPLWTSGTYNEQYF. CDR3 nucleotides: TGTGCCAGCAGCCCCCTCTGGACTAGCGGGACCTACAATGAGCAGTACTTC.

As concerns this clonotype: One end of the junction fails to match germline, which may point to a read error. The genes are TRBV18 and TRBJ1-6; tentative D call: TRBD1 (5 bases). Germline loops: CDR1 KGHSH, CDR2 LQKENI. CDR3 size: 15 residues. Here the CDR3 DNA reads TGTGCCAGCCCACCACCGGGGGGAACGGGTTCACCCCTCCACTTT. This codes for CASPPPGGTGSPLHF.

This clonotype was picked up many times. This chain links TRBV18 with TRBJ1-1; D is ambiguous. CDR1 and CDR2 from the germline V gene are KGHSH and LQKENI. The CDR3 has 15 amino acids. Trimming stripped 4 bases from V and 4 bases from J, with 16 bases between. DNA of the CDR3: TGTGCCAGCTCACAACGGGAGCCGGGAACCACTGAAGCTTTCTTT. This gives the protein CASSQREPGTTEAFF.

This clonotype was seen many times. The rearrangement links TRBV11-2 to TRBJ2-1, with a weak D call TRBD1 (6 bases). CDR1 and CDR2 from the germline V gene are SGHAT and FQNNGV. The CDR3 is 17 amino acids. Trimming cost V 3 bases and J 5 bases, with 20 bases left between them. Written as DNA, the CDR3 is TGTGCCAGCAGCTTGGGGGTAGGGGGACCCTTAGACAATGAGCAGTTCTTC. This gives the protein CASSLGVGGPLDNEQFF. The full variable domain, completed using reference TRBV11-2 and TRBJ2-1, is EAGVAQSPRYKIIEKRQSVAFWCNPISGHATLYWYQQILGQGPKLLIQFQNNGVVDDSQLPKDRFSAERLKGVDSTLKIQPAKLEDSAVYLCASSLGVGGPLDNEQFFGPGTRLTVL.

In this sample, this clonotype turned up many times. This sequence joins TRBV6-1 and TRBJ2-1; possibly TRBD2 for D (5 bases). Trimming pared 7 bases from V and 8 bases from J, leaving 18 bases between. The length of the CDR3 is 14 residues. Germline lookup yields CDR1 MNHNS and CDR2 SASEGT. DNA for the CDR3: TGTGCCAGCAAGGGCAGGTCCCTGAGGGATGAGCAGTTCTTC. It encodes CASKGRSLRDEQFF.

This clonotype was picked up many times. This sequence joins TRBV20-1 and TRBJ1-1; no clear D gene. CDR3 length: 13 residues. Germline assignment: CDR1 DFQATT and CDR2 SNEGSKA (reference sequence). Deletions cut 1 base from V and 9 bases from J, with 15 bases between. This CDR3 is CSARARTQDKAFF. Here the CDR3 DNA reads TGCAGTGCTAGAGCCCGGACCCAGGATAAAGCTTTCTTT.

There are many counts of this clonotype. This chain uses TRBV6-2 or TRBV6-3 with TRBJ1-5, with D maybe TRBD1 (6 bases). V was cut by 5 bases and J by 0 bases, with 8 bases left in between. This CDR3 region has 14 residues. CDR1 MNHEY and CDR2 SVGEGT come from the germline V gene. CDR3 residues: CASSTGYSNQPQHF. The CDR3 DNA sequence: TGTGCCAGCAGTACAGGGTATAGCAATCAGCCCCAGCATTTT.

This clonotype was counted ten times or more. This chain uses TRBV7-2 with TRBJ2-1; TRBD1 agrees at 8 bases. CDR3 length: 16 amino acids. The V gene end was trimmed by 3 bases and the J gene end by 4 bases; junction bases not matched to a gene: 8. Germline assignment: CDR1 SGHTA and CDR2 FQGNSA. Here the CDR3 reads CASSLVAGGQYNEQFF. CDR3 sequence (DNA): TGTGCCAGCAGCTTGGTGGCAGGGGGCCAATACAATGAGCAGTTCTTC.

This clonotype has more than one count but fewer than ten. This may come from a read error, since a much larger clone is one base off. No conserved phenylalanine or tryptophan ends this CDR3, so it is likely a read error. The CDR3 coding sequence is TGTGCCAGCATCCCGGGACTGTCCTACAATGAGCAGTTCCTC. This translates into CASIPGLSYNEQFL. This chain connects TRBV2 to TRBJ2-1, with a tentative D call TRBD2 (6 bases). The CDR3 is made up of 14 amino acids. V dropped 7 bases and J dropped 1 base, with 11 bases sitting between them. The germline V gene encodes CDR1 SNHLY and CDR2 FYNNEI.

The table lists this clonotype with many counts. The CDR3 region has the DNA TGTGCCTGGAGCTCACAGGGGACTGAGGGCTACACCTTC. This encodes CAWSSQGTEGYTF. The chain joins TRBV30 to TRBJ1-2; 7 nucleotides agree with TRBD1. Germline V gives CDR1 GTSNPN, CDR2 SVGIG (reference sequence). V dropped 3 bases and J dropped 8; count of bases not matched to a gene: 9. The length of the CDR3 is 13 residues.

This clonotype was seen a handful of times. The chain employs TRBV5-6 and TRBJ2-4; the D is unclear. The V and J ends lost 5 bases and 5 bases respectively, with 5 bases between them. The CDR3 covers 11 residues. Per the germline V gene, CDR1 is SGHDT and CDR2 is YYEEEE. The CDR3 region is CASSSENIQYF. The DNA for the CDR3 is TGTGCCAGCAGTTCTGAAAACATTCAGTACTTC.

This clonotype was seen at least ten times. J is TRBJ1-1 and V is TRBV28, with D possibly matching TRBD1 (6 bases). Germline-derived CDR1 and CDR2 are MDHEN and SYDVKM. This CDR3 comprises 16 residues. The V end lost 5 bases, the J end lost 0 bases, and 16 bases lay between the germline ends. The CDR3 nucleotides are TGTGCCAGCAGTCCCAGGGGACGGCGCTTGAACACTGAAGCTTTCTTT. Translating gives CASSPRGRRLNTEAFF.

This clonotype was counted ten times or more. This chain uses TRBV30 with TRBJ2-1, with a possible D match to TRBD2 (6 bases). The V and J ends lost 4 bases and 5 bases respectively, with 9 bases between them. The germline CDR1 and CDR2 sequences are GTSNPN and SVGIG (reference sequence). This CDR3 contains 12 residues. The CDR3 here is CAWNPGDNEQFF. CDR3 coding DNA: TGTGCCTGGAACCCGGGAGACAATGAGCAGTTCTTC.

This clonotype has at least ten counts. This chain joins TRBV20-1 and TRBJ2-2; 9 nucleotides match TRBD2. The CDR3 runs to 16 residues. With 1 base clipped from V and 6 bases from J, the junction kept 9 bases outside the gene matches. CDR1 and CDR2 from the germline V gene are DFQATT and SNEGSKA (reference sequence). The CDR3 sequence: CSARVYSGRLAGELFF. CDR3 coding DNA: TGCAGTGCTAGAGTTTATAGCGGGAGACTCGCCGGGGAGCTGTTTTTT.